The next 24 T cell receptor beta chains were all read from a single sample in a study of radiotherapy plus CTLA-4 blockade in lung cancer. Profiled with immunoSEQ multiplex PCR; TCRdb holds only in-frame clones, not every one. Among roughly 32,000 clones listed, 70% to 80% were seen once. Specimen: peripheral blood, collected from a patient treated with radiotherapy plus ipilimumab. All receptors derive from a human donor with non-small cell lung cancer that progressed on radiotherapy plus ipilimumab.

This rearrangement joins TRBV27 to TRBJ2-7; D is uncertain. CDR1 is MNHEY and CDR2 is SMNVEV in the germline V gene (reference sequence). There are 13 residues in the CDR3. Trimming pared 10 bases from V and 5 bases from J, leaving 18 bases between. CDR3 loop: CATSPGTLNEQYF. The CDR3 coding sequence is TGTGCCACCTCGCCCGGCACACTAAACGAGCAGTACTTC.

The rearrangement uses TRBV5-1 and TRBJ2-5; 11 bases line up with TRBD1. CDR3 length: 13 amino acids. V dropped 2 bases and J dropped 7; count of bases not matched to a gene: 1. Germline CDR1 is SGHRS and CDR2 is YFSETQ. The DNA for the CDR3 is TGCGCCAGCAGCTTCGGGACAGGGGGGACCCAGTACTTC. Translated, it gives CASSFGTGGTQYF. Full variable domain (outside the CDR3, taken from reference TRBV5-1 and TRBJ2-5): KAGVTQTPRYLIKTRGQQVTLSCSPISGHRSVSWYQQTPGQGLQFLFEYFSETQRNKGNFPGRFSGRQFSNSRSEMNVSTLELGDSALYLCASSFGTGGTQYFGPGTRLLVL.

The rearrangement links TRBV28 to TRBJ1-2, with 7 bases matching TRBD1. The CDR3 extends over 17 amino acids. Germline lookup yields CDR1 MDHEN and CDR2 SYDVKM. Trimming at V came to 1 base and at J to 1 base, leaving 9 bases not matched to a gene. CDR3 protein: CASSLSRGTVLNYGYTF. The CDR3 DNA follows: TGTGCCAGCAGTTTATCAAGGGGGACAGTCCTTAACTATGGCTACACCTTC.

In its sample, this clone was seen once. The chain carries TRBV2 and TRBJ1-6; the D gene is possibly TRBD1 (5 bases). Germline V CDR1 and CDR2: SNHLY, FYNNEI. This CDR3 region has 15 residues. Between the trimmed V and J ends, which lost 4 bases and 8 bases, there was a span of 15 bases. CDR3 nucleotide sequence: TGTGCCAGCAGTGCTCGGGAGACAGCTTATTCACCCCTCCACTTT. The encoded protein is CASSARETAYSPLHF.

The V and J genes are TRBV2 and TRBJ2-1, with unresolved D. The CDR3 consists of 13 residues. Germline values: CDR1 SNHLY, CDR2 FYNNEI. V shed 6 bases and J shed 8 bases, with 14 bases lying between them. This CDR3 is CASRPVGFDEQFF. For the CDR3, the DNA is TGTGCCAGCAGGCCCGTGGGATTCGATGAGCAGTTCTTC. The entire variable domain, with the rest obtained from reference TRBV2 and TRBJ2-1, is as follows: EPEVTQTPSHQVTQMGQEVILRCVPISNHLYFYWYRQILGQKVEFLVSFYNNEISEKSEIFDDQFSVERPDGSNFTLKIRSTKLEDSAMYFCASRPVGFDEQFFGPGTRLTVL.

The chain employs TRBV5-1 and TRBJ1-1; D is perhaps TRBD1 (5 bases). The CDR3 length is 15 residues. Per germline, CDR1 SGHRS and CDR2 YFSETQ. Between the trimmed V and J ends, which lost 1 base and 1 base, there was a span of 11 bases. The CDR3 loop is CASSLTGTENTEAFF. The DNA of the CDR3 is TGCGCCAGCAGCTTGACCGGGACGGAGAACACTGAAGCTTTCTTT.

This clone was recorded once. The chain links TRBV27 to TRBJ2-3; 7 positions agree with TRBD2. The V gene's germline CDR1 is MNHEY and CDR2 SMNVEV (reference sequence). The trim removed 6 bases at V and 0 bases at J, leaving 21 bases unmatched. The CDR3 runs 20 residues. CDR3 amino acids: CASSPLEGWRGRLSTDTQYF. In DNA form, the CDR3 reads TGTGCCAGCAGCCCCTTGGAAGGATGGCGGGGGAGGCTTAGCACAGATACGCAGTATTTT.

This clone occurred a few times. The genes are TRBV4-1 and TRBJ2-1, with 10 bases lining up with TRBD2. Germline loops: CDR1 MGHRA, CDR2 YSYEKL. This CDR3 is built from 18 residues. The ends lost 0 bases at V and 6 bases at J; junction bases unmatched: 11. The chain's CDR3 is CASSQDRKLAGSFNEQFF. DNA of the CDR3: TGCGCCAGCAGCCAAGATCGTAAACTAGCGGGAAGCTTCAATGAGCAGTTCTTC.

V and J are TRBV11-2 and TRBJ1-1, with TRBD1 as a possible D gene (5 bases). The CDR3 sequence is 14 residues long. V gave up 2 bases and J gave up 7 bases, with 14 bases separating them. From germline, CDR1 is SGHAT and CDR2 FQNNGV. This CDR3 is CASSLPGHAVEAFF. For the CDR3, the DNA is TGTGCCAGCAGCTTACCCGGACACGCCGTTGAAGCTTTCTTT.

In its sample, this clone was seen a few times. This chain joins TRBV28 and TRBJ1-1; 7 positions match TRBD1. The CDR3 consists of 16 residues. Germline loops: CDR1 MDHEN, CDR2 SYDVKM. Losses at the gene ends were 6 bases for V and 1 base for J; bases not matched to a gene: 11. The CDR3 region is CASRYRGVGRNTEAFF. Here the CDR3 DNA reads TGTGCCAGCAGGTACAGGGGAGTAGGGCGGAACACTGAAGCTTTCTTT.

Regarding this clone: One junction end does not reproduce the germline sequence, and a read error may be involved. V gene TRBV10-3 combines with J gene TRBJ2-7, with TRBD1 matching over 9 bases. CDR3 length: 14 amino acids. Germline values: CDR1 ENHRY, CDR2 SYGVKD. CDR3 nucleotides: TGTGCCTTCAGCTCCGGGACAGGGACCTACGAGCAGTACTTC. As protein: CAFSSGTGTYEQYF.

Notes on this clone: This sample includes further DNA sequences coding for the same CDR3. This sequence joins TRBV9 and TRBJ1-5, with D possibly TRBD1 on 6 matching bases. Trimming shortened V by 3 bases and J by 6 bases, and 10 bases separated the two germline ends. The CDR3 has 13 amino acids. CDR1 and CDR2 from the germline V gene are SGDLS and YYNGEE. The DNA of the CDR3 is TGTGCCAGCAGCGCGGGGGCAGGTCAGCCCCAGCATTTT. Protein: CASSAGAGQPQHF.

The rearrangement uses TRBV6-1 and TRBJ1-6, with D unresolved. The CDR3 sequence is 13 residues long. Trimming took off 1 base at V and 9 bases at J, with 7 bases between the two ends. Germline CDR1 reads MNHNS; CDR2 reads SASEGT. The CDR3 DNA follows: TGTGCCAGCAGTGAAGAAGGGCGTTCACCCCTCCACTTT. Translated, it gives CASSEEGRSPLHF.

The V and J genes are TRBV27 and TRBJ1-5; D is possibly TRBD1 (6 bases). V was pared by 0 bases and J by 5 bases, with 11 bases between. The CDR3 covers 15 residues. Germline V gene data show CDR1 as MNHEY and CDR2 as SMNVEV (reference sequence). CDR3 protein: CASSLSSPGDQPQHF. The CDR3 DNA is TGTGCCAGCAGTTTATCGTCACCAGGGGATCAGCCCCAGCATTTT.

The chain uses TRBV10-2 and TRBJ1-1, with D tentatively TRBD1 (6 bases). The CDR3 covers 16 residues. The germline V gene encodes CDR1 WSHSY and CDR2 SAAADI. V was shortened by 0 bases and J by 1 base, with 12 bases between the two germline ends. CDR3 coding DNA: TGCGCCAGCAGTGAGTCTTTCGGCAGGGGGAACACTGAAGCTTTCTTT. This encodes CASSESFGRGNTEAFF.

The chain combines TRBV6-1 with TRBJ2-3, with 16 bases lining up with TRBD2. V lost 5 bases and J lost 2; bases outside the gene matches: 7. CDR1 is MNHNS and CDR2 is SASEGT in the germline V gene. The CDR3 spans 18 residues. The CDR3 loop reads CASSKGTSGGGNTDTQYF. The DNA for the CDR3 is TGTGCCAGCAGTAAAGGGACTAGCGGGGGGGGCAACACAGATACGCAGTATTTT.

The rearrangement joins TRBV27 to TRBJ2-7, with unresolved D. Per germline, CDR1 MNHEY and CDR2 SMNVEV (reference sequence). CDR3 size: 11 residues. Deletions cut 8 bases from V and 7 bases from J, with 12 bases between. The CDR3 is CASGRDREQYF. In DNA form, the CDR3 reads TGTGCCAGCGGCAGAGATAGGGAGCAGTACTTC.

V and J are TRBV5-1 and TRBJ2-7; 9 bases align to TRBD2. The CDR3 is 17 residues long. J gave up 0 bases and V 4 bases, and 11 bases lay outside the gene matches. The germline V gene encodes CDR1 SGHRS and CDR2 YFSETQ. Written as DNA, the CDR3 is TGCGCCAGCAGCGAGCGAAGCGGGAGGCCAAGCTCCTACGAGCAGTACTTC. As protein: CASSERSGRPSSYEQYF.

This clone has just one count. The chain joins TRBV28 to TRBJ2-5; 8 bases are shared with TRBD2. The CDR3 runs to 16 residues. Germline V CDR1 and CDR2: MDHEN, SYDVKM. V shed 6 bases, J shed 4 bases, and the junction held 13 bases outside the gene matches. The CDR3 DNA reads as TGTGCCAGCAGGAGTCGAGTAAGCGGGAGAGGAGAGACCCAGTACTTC. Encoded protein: CASRSRVSGRGETQYF.

The CDR3 sequence: CASSSRLAGGPVTGELFF. For the CDR3, the DNA is TGTGCCAGCAGCTCCAGACTAGCGGGGGGGCCAGTCACCGGGGAGCTGTTTTTT. This sequence joins TRBV4-2 and TRBJ2-2, with TRBD2 matching 14 bases. CDR1 and CDR2 (germline): LGHNA, YNFKEQ. V lost 5 bases to trimming and J lost 4 bases; unmatched junction nucleotides: 9. The CDR3 is made up of 18 amino acids.

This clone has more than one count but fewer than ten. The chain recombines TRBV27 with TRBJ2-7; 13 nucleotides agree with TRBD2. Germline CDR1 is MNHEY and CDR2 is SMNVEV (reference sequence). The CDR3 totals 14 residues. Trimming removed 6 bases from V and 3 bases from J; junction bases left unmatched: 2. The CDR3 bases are TGTGCCAGCAGCTGGACTAGCGGGAGCTACGAGCAGTACTTC. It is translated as CASSWTSGSYEQYF.

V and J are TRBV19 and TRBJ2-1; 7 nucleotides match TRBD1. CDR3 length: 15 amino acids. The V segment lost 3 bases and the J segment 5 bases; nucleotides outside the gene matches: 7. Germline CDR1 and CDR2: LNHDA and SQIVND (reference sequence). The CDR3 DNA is TGTGCCAGTAGTATTAAAGGGGGCGCCCACAATGAGCAGTTCTTC. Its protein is CASSIKGGAHNEQFF. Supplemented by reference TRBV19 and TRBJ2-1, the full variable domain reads DGGITQSPKYLFRKEGQNVTLSCEQNLNHDAMYWYRQDPGQGLRLIYYSQIVNDFQKGDIAEGYSVSREKKESFPLTVTSAQKNPTAFYLCASSIKGGAHNEQFFGPGTRLTVL.

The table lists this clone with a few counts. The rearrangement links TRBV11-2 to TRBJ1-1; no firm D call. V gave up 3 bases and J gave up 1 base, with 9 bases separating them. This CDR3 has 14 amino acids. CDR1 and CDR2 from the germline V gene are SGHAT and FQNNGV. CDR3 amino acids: CASSFGGPNTEAFF. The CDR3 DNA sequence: TGTGCCAGCAGCTTTGGCGGCCCGAACACTGAAGCTTTCTTT.

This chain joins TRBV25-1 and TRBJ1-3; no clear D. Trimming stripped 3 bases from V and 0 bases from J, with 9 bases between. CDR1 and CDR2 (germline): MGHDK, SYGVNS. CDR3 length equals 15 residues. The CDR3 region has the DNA TGTGCCAGCAGTGATGGCTGGGGCTCTGGAAACACCATATATTTT. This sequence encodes CASSDGWGSGNTIYF.